The clone carrying this TCR beta chain has ten or more counts. The antigen is not known. The sample comes from a study of neurological immune-mediated disorders. Trimming pared 8 bases from V and 4 bases from J, leaving 9 bases between. The germline gives CDR1 SNHLY, CDR2 FYNNEI. The CDR3 loop spans 12 amino acids. Sorted libraries were made with some 950,000 CD4+ or CD8+ T cells. TCRdb passed the 5' RACE reads through MiXCR, listing each CDR3 protein once. In the table there are about 16,000 distinct CDR3 sequences, approximately 8.7% of which are singletons. General observations from the study: Because no CDR3 amino acid sequences were shared across subjects by expanded clones, private repertoires were suggested in all groups. The level of TCR clonal expansion was highest in patients with HTLV-1-associated myelopathy and lowest in multiple sclerosis, where it fell below the level seen in healthy controls.

V is TRBV2 and J is TRBJ2-1; a weak D match, TRBD2 (5 bases). This TCR derives from a man aged 50 to 60 in good health. The specimen was CD8+ T cells from blood. For the CDR3, the DNA is TGTGCCAGCGCGGCGGGTTACAATGAGCAGTTCTTC. This sequence encodes CASAAGYNEQFF.